This entry is about one T cell receptor (beta chain). Its target is not known. Genomic DNA (from each subset) was split evenly across several immunoSEQ plates. Clones were sequenced by immunoSEQ multiplex PCR, and TCRdb holds only the in-frame ones, with some missing. The table shows some 1,100,000 clones, with about four fifths occurring only once. This sample is part of a study of shared clonotypes between healthy human individuals. The germline V gene encodes CDR1 LNHNV and CDR2 YYDKDF (reference sequence). Trimming took off 0 bases at V and 4 bases at J, with 13 bases between the two ends. The CDR3 is made up of 16 amino acids. Study results and caveats: Generation probability values for non-shared clonotypes were lower than those for clonotypes shared by all four donors. Naive subsets usually exceeded memory subsets in estimated richness.

The sample taken for sequencing was memory CD4+ T cells from PBMCs. Specified subset: CD45RA-negative fraction. The TCR originated in a young man in good health. Some clones in this sample may be carry-over from other donors' samples. The chain carries TRBV15 and TRBJ1-5; D is unclear. The CDR3 DNA sequence: TGTGCCACCAGCAGAGATCTGAGCGGGCGAAATCAGCCCCAGCATTTT. The encoded protein is CATSRDLSGRNQPQHF.